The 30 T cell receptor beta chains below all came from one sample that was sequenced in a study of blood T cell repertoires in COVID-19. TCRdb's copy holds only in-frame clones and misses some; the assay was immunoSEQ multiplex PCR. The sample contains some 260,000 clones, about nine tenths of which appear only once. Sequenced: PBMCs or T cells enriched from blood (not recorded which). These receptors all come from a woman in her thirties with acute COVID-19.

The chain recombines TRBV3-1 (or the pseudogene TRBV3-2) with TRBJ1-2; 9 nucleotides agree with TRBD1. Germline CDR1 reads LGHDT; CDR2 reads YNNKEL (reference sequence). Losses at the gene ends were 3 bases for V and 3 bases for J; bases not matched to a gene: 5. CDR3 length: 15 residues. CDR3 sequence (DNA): TGTGCCAGCAGCCAGACCGGGACAGGGTACTATGGCTACACCTTC. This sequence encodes CASSQTGTGYYGYTF.

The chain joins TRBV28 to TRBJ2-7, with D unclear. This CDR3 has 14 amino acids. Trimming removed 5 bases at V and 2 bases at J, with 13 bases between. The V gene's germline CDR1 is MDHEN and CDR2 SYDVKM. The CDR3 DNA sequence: TGTGCCAGCAGTCAGCCGGGTCTAACCTACGAGCAGTACTTC. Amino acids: CASSQPGLTYEQYF.

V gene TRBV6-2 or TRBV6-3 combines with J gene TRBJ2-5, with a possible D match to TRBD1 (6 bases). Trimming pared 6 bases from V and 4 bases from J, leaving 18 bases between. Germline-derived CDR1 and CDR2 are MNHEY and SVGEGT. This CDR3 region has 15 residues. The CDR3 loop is CASSPRAGVRETQYF. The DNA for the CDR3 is TGTGCCAGCAGCCCGCGGGCAGGGGTGAGAGAGACCCAGTACTTC.

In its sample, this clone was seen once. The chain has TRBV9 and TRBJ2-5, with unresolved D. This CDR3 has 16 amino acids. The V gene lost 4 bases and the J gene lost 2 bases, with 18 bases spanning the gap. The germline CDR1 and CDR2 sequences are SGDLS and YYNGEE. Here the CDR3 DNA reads TGTGCCAGCAGCACCCCCCGCTACGGTACTCAAGAGACCCAGTACTTC. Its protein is CASSTPRYGTQETQYF.

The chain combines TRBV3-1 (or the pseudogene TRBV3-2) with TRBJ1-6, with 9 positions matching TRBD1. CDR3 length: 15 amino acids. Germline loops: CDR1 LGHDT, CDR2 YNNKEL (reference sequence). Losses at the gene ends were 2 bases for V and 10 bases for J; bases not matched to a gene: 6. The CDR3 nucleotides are TGTGCCAGCAGCCAAACACCGGACAGGGGATCACCCCTCCACTTT. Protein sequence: CASSQTPDRGSPLHF.

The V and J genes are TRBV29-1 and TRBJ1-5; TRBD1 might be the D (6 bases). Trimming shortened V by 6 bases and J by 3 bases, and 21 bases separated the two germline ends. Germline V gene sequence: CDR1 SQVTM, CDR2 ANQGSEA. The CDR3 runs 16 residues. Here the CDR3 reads CSVQRGTDSDNQPQHF. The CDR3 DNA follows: TGCAGCGTACAAAGGGGTACGGACAGCGACAATCAGCCCCAGCATTTT.

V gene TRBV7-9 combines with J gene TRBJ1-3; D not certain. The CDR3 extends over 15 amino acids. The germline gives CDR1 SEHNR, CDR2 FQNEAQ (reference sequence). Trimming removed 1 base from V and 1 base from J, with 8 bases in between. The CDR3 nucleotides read TGTGCCAGCAGCTTAGTTAGAGGGTCTGGAAACACCATATATTTT. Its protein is CASSLVRGSGNTIYF.

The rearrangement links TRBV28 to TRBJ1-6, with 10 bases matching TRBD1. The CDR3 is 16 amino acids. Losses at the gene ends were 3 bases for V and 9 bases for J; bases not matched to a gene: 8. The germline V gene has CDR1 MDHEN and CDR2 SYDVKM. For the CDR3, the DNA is TGTGCCAGCAGTTTCAACCCGGGACAGGGGACTTCACCCCTCCACTTT. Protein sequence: CASSFNPGQGTSPLHF.

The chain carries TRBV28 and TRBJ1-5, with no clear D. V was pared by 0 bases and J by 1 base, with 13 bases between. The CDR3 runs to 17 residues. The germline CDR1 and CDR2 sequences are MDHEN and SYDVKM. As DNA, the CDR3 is TGTGCCAGCAGTTTATGGGCCGACGGAGGAAGCAATCAGCCCCAGCATTTT. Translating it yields CASSLWADGGSNQPQHF.

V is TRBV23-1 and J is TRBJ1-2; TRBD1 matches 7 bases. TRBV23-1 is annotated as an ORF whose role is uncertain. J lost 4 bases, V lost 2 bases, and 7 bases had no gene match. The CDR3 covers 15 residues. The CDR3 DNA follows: TGCGCCAGCAGTCAACCACAGGGGCCCTCCTATGGCTACACCTTC. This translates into CASSQPQGPSYGYTF.

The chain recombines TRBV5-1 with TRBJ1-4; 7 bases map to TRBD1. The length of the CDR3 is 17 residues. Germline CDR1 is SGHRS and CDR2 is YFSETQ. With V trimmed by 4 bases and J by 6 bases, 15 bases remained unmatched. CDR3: CASSPWQGGPVYEKLFF. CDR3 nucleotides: TGCGCCAGCAGCCCGTGGCAGGGGGGTCCGGTGTATGAAAAACTGTTTTTT.

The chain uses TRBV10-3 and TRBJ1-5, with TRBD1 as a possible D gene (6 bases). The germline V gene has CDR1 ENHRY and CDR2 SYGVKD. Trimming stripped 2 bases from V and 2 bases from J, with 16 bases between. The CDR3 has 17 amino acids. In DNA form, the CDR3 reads TGTGCCATCAGTGAGCGGGAACAGGGTTTGGGCAATCAGCCCCAGCATTTT. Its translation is CAISEREQGLGNQPQHF.

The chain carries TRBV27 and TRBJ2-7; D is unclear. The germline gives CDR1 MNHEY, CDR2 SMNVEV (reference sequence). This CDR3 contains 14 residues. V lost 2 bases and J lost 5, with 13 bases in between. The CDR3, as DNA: TGTGCCAGCAGTTTAGTAACTCCGCCTGACGAGCAGTACTTC. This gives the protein CASSLVTPPDEQYF.

CDR3 residues: CASSPAGDQETQYF. The CDR3 coding sequence is TGCGCCAGCAGCCCTGCGGGGGACCAAGAGACCCAGTACTTC. The chain uses TRBV5-1 and TRBJ2-5; 7 nucleotides line up with TRBD2. Per germline, CDR1 SGHRS and CDR2 YFSETQ. The V gene end was trimmed by 4 bases and the J gene end by 0 bases; junction bases not matched to a gene: 3. The CDR3 sequence is 14 residues long.

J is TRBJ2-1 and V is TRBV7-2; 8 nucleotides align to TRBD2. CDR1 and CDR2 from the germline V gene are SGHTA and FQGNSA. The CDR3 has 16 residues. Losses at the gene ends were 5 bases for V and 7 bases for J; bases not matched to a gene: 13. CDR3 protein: CASSPLERRGVNEQFF. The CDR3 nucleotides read TGTGCCAGCAGCCCCCTTGAGCGGCGGGGGGTTAATGAGCAGTTCTTC.

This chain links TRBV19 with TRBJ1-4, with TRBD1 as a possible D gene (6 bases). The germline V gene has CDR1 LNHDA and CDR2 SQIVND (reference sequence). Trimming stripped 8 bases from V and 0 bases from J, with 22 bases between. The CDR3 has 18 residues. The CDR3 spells CASGRPSGGSTTNEKLFF. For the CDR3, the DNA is TGTGCCAGTGGCCGCCCCAGTGGGGGCTCCACAACTAATGAAAAACTGTTTTTT.

The chain's CDR3 is CASSPYGTGSNTIYF. In DNA form, the CDR3 reads TGTGCCAGCAGTCCGTACGGAACAGGGTCCAACACCATATATTTT. The chain is built from TRBV6-5 and TRBJ1-3, with a weak D call TRBD1 (6 bases). This CDR3 contains 15 residues. The germline V gene encodes CDR1 MNHEY and CDR2 SVGAGI. V was cut by 5 bases and J by 7 bases, with 18 bases left in between.

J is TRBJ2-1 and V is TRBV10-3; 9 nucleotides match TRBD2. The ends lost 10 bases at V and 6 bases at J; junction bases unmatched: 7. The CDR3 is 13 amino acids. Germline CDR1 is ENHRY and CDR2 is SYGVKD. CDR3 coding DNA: TGTGCCACCGGGACTAGCTCGGCCAATGAGCAGTTCTTC. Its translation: CATGTSSANEQFF.

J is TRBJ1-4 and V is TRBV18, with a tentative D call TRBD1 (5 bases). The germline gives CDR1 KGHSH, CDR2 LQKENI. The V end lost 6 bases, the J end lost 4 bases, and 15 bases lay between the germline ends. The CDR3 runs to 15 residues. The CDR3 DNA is TGTGCCAGCTCTTTCTACGGGACTAATAATGAAAAACTGTTTTTT. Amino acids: CASSFYGTNNEKLFF.

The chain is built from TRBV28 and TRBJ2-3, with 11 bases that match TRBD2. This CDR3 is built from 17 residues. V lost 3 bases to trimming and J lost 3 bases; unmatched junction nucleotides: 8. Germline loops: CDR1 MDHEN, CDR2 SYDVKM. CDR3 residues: CASSFEVAGGRTDTQYF. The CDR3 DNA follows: TGTGCCAGCAGTTTTGAGGTAGCGGGAGGGCGAACAGATACGCAGTATTTT.

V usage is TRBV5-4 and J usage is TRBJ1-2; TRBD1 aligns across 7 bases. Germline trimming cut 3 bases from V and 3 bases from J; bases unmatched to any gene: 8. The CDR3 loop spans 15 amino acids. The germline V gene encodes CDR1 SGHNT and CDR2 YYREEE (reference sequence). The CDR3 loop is CASSSSKGADYGYTF. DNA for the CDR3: TGTGCCAGCAGCTCTTCTAAGGGGGCAGACTATGGCTACACCTTC.

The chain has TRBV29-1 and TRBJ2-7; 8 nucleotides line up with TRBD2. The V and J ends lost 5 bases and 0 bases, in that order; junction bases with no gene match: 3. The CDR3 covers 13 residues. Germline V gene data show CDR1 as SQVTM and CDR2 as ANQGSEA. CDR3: CSVYSGNSYEQYF. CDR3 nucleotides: TGCAGCGTTTATAGCGGGAACTCCTACGAGCAGTACTTC.

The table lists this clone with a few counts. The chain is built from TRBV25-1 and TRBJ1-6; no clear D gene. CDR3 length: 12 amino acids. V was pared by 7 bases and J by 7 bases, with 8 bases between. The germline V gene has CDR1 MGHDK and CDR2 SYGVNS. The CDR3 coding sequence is TGTGCCAGCAATCGAGTGAATTCACCCCTCCACTTT. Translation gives CASNRVNSPLHF. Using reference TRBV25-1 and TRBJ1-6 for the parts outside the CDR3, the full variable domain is EADIYQTPRYLVIGTGKKITLECSQTMGHDKMYWYQQDPGMELHLIHYSYGVNSTEKGDLSSESTVSRIRTEHFPLTLESARPSHTSQYLCASNRVNSPLHFGNGTRLTVT.

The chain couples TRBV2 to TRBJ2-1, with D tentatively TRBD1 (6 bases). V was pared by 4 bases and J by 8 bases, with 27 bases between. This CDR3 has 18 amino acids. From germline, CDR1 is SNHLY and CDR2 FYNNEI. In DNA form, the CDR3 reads TGTGCCAGCAGTGCGTCGGGTGATAATAGGCTAGAGGGGGATGAGCAGTTCTTC. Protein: CASSASGDNRLEGDEQFF.

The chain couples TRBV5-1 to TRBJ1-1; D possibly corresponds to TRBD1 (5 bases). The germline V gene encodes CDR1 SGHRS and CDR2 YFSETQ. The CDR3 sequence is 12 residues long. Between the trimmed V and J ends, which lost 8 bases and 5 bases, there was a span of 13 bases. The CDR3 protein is CASRPGGTEAFF. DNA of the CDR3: TGCGCCAGTAGACCTGGGGGGACTGAAGCTTTCTTT.

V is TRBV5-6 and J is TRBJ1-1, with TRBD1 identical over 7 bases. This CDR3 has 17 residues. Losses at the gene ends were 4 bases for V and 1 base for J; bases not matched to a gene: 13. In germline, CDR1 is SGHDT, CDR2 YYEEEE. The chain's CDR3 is CASSLYRDRTKNTEAFF. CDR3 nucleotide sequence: TGTGCCAGCAGCCTATACCGGGACAGAACAAAGAACACTGAAGCTTTCTTT.

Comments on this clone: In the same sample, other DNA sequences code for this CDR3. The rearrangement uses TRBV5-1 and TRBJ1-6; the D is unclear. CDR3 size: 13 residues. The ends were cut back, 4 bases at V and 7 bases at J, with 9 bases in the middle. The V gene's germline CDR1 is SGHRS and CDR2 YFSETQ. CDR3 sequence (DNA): TGCGCCAGCAGCCCCGAGGGCAATTCACCCCTCCACTTT. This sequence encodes CASSPEGNSPLHF.

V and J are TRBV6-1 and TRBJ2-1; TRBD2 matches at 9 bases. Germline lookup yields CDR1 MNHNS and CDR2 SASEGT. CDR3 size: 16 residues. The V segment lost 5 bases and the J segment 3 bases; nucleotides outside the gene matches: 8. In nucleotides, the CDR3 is TGTGCCAGCAGTAAAGGATTAGCGGGGGACTACAATGAGCAGTTCTTC. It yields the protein CASSKGLAGDYNEQFF.

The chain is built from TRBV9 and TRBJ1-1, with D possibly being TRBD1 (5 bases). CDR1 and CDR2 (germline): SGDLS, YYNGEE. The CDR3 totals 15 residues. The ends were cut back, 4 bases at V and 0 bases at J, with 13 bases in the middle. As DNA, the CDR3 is TGTGCCAGCAGCTTCACACAGGATCTGAACACTGAAGCTTTCTTT. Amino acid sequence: CASSFTQDLNTEAFF.

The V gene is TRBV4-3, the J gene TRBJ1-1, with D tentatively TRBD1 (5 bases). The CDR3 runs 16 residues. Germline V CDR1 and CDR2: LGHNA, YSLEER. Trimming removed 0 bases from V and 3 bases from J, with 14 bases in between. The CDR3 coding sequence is TGCGCCAGCAGCCAAGATACCGGCGGGACTTACACTGAAGCTTTCTTT. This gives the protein CASSQDTGGTYTEAFF.